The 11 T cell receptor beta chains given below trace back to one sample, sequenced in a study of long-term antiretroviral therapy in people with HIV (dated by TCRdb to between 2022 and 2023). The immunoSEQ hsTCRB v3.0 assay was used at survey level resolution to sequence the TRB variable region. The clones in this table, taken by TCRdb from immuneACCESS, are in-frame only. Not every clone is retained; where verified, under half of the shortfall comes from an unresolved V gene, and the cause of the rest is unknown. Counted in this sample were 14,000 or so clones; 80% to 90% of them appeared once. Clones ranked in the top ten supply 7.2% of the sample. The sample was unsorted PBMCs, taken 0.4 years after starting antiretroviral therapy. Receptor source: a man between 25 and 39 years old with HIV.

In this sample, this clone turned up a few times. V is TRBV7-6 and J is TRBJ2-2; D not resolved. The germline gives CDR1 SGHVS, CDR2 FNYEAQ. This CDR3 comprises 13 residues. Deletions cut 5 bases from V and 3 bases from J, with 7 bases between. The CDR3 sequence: CASSADYTGELFF. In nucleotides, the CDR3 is TGTGCCAGCAGCGCTGACTACACCGGGGAGCTGTTTTTT. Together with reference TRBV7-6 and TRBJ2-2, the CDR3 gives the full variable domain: GAGVSQSPRYKVTKRGQDVALRCDPISGHVSLYWYRQALGQGPEFLTYFNYEAQQDKSGLPNDRFSAERPEGSISTLTIQRTEQRDSAMYRCASSADYTGELFFGEGSRLTVL.

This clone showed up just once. The CDR3 loop reads CASRELAGNNEQFF. DNA of the CDR3: TGTGCCAGTCGCGAACTAGCGGGGAACAATGAGCAGTTCTTC. This chain joins TRBV19 and TRBJ2-1, with TRBD2 identical over 10 bases. The germline V gene encodes CDR1 LNHDA and CDR2 SQIVND (reference sequence). This CDR3 region has 14 residues. The J segment lost 5 bases and the V segment lost 8 bases, leaving 6 bases of the junction unmatched.

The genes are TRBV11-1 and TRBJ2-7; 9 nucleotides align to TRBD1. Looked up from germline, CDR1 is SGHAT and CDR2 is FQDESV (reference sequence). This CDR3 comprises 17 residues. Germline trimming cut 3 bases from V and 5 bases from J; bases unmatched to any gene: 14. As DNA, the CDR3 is TGTGCCAGCAGCTTTGCTATCACCGGGACAGGGTTCCACGAGCAGTACTTC. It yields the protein CASSFAITGTGFHEQYF.

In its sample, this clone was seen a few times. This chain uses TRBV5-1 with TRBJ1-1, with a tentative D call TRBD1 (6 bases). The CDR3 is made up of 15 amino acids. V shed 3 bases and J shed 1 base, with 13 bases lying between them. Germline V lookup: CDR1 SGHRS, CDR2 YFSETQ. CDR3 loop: CASSSRGQGNTEAFF. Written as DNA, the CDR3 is TGCGCCAGCAGCTCCAGGGGCCAGGGGAACACTGAAGCTTTCTTT.

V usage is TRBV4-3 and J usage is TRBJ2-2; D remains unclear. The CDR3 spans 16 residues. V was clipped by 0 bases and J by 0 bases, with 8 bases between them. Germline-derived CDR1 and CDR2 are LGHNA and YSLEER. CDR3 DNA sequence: TGCGCCAGCAGCCAAGATGGCCTAACGAACACCGGGGAGCTGTTTTTT. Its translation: CASSQDGLTNTGELFF.

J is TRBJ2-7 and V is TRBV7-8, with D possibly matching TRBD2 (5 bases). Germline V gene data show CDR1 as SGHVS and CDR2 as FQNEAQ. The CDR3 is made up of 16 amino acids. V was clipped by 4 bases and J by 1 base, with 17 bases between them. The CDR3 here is CASSSRPSERSYEQYF. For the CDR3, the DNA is TGTGCCAGCAGCTCCCGCCCCTCGGAGCGGTCCTACGAGCAGTACTTC.

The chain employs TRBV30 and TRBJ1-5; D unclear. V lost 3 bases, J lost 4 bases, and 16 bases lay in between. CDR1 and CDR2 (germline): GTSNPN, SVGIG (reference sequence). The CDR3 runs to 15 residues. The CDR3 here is CAWSGEDGGNQPQHF. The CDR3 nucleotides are TGTGCCTGGAGCGGGGAGGACGGAGGAAATCAGCCCCAGCATTTT.

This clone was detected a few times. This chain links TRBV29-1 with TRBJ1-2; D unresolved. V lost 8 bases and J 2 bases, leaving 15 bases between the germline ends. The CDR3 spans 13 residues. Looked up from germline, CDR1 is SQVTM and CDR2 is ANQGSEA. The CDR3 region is CSTGYVTNYGYTF. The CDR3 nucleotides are TGCAGCACTGGATATGTGACCAACTATGGCTACACCTTC.

CDR3 protein: CASSNLGQGRQPQHF. CDR3 DNA: TGTGCCAGTAGTAACTTGGGACAGGGTAGACAGCCCCAGCATTTT. V gene TRBV19 combines with J gene TRBJ1-5; 9 bases match TRBD1. Germline CDR1 reads LNHDA; CDR2 reads SQIVND (reference sequence). The trim removed 4 bases at V and 7 bases at J, leaving 8 bases unmatched. CDR3 size: 15 residues.

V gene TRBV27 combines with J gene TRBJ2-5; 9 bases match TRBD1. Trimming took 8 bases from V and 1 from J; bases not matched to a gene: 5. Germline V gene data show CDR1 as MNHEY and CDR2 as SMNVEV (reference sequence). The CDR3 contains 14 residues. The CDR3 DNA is TGTGCCAGCGGACAGGGGATCCTCCAAGAGACCCAGTACTTC. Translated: CASGQGILQETQYF.

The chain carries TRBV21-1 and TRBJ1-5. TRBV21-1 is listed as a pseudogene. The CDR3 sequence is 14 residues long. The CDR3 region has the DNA TGTGCCAGCAGTAGGTTCGGGGGAGGCCAGCCCCAGCATTTT. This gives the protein CASSRFGGGQPQHF.